These T cell receptor beta chains were read from a single sample in a study of siplizumab effects on memory and regulatory T cells. Profiling relied on immunoSEQ multiplex PCR, and the TCRdb table lists in-frame clones only, not all of them. The sample holds approximately 90,000 clones, about 94% seen once. The sequenced sample was non-Treg CD4+ T cells sorted from blood. The receptors originated from a human donor in good health. Each CDR3 is given with its conserved first and last residue. The order of the fields is V gene, CDR3 protein.

TRBV11-3	CASSLGGINQPQHF
TRBV19	CASSISGDTEAFF
TRBV6-5	CASSPGTSASDTQYF
TRBV10-3	CAISNGQLSYEQYF
TRBV7-2	CASSPHIQGESNQPQHF
TRBV18	CASSPGTGNQPQHF
TRBV9	CASSVDLNTDHNEQFF
TRBV19	CASSRDIFVQSNLNSGANVLTF
TRBV5-1	CASSLEGTVSGPQHF
TRBV4-1	CASSQDRSRTGSETQYF
TRBV19	CASSSQTGSGTQYF
TRBV6-5	CASSYAGSGTEAFF
TRBV4-1	CASSNSSEQFF
TRBV30	CAWSRKPFVNQPQHF